This TCR beta chain was sequenced during a study of radiotherapy plus CTLA-4 blockade in lung cancer (dated by TCRdb to between 2018 and 2020). Regarding the research as a whole: Among enrolled patients, roughly 20% had an objective response and 25% to 35% reached disease control.

Comment on this clone: Its antigen has not been determined. No much larger clone exists at a distance of one base, and base qualities are not known.

The study tested focal radiation therapy combined with CTLA-4 blockade (ipilimumab) in patients with chemo-refractory metastatic non-small-cell lung cancer. The CDR3 goes from the cysteine to the phenylalanine over 14 residues. Only the CDR3 DNA is retained, 42 bases long and in frame from the first base. For CDR1 and CDR2, the germline V gene lists SGHTA and FQGNSA. The germline ends are 7 bases apart after V is trimmed by 3 bases and J by 1 base. Receptor libraries were prepared by the immunoSEQ multiplex PCR assay. Held by TCRdb, this immuneACCESS table contains in-frame sequences only and omits some clones. Under half of the omission traces to an unresolved V gene where checked; the cause of the rest is unknown. The sample table holds approximately 52,000 clones, of which about 76% were seen once. 2.4% of the sample comes from the top ten. Overall study results and their limits: Increased serum interferon-beta after radiation, together with early dynamic changes in blood T cell clones, were reported to be the strongest predictors of response. After treatment with radiotherapy and ipilimumab, TCR clones that originated in tumors expanded in peripheral blood.

The TCR sequence derives from a human donor with non-small cell lung cancer whose response to radiotherapy plus ipilimumab could not be evaluated. In this chain, TRBV7-2 is recombined with TRBJ1-3; the D gene cannot be named for sure. The material sequenced was peripheral blood, taken from a patient treated with radiotherapy plus ipilimumab. The CDR3 reads as follows: CASSFGVSGNTIYF. The bases are TGTGCCAGCAGCTTTGGAGTATCTGGAAACACCATATATTTT. The entire variable domain, with the stretches around the CDR3 drawn from the reference TRBV7-2 and TRBJ1-3 proteins, is GAGVSQSPSNKVTEKGKDVELRCDPISGHTALYWYRQSLGQGLEFLIYFQGNSAPDKSGLPSDRFSAERTGGSVSTLTIQRTQQEDSAVYLCASSFGVSGNTIYFGEGSWLTVV.